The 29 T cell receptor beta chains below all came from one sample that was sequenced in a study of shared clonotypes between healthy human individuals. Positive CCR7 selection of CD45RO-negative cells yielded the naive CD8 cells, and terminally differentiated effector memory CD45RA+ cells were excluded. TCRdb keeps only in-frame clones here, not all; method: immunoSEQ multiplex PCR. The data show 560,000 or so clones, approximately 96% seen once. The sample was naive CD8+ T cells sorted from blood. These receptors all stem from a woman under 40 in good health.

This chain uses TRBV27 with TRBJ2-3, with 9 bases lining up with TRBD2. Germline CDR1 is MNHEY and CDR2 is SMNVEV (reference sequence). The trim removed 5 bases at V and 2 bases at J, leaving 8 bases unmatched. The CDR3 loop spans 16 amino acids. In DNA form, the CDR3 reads TGTGCCAGCAGTGGACTAGCGAGCTACCCCACAGATACGCAGTATTTT. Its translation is CASSGLASYPTDTQYF.

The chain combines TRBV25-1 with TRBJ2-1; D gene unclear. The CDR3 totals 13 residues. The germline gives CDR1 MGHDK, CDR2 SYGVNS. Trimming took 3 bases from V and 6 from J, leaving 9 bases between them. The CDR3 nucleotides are TGTGCCAGCAGTGACTCACATCGCAATGAGCAGTTCTTC. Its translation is CASSDSHRNEQFF.

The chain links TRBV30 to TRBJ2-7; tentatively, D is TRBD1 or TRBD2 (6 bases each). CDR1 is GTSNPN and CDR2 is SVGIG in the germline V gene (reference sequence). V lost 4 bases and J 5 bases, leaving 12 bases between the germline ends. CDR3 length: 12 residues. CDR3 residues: CAWTTGGDEQYF. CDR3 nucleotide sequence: TGTGCCTGGACCACCGGGGGCGACGAGCAGTACTTC.

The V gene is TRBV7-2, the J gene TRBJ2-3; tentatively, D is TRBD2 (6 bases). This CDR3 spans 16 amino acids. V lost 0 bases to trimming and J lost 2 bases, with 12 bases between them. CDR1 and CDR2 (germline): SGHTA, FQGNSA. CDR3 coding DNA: TGTGCCAGCAGCTTAGCGTGGGGCGGGAACACAGATACGCAGTATTTT. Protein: CASSLAWGGNTDTQYF. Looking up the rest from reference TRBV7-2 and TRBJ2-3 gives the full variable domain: GAGVSQSPSNKVTEKGKDVELRCDPISGHTALYWYRQSLGQGLEFLIYFQGNSAPDKSGLPSDRFSAERTGGSVSTLTIQRTQQEDSAVYLCASSLAWGGNTDTQYFGPGTRLTVL.

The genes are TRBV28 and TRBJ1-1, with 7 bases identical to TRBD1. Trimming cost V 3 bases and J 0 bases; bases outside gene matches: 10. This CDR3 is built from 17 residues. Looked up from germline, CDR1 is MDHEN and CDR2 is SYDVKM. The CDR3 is CASSLTRDRLMNTEAFF. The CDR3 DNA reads TGTGCCAGCAGTTTGACCCGGGACAGACTAATGAACACTGAAGCTTTCTTT.

The CDR3 is CASSLTEYVLNTGELFF. CDR3 DNA sequence: TGTGCCAGCAGCCTGACGGAATACGTATTGAACACCGGGGAGCTGTTTTTT. The V and J genes are TRBV28 and TRBJ2-2; D gene uncertain. Germline lookup yields CDR1 MDHEN and CDR2 SYDVKM. The CDR3 consists of 17 residues. V was trimmed by 6 bases and J by 1 base, leaving 18 bases between them.

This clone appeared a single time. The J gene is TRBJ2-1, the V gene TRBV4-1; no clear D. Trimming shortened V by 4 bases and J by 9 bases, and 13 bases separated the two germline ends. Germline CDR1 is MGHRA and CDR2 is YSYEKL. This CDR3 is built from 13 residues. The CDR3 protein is CASSPELASEQFF. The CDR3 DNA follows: TGCGCCAGCAGCCCTGAACTGGCTAGTGAGCAGTTCTTC.

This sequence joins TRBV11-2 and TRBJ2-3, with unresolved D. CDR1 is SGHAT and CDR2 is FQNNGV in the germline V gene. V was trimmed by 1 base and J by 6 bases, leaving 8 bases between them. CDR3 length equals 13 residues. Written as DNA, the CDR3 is TGTGCCAGCAGCTTAGCGGGCAGGGATACGCAGTATTTT. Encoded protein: CASSLAGRDTQYF.

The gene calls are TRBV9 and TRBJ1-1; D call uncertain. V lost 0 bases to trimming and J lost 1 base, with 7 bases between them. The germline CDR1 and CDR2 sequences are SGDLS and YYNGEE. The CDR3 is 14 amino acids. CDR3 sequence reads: CASSVGHTNTEAFF. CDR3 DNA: TGTGCCAGCAGCGTAGGGCATACGAACACTGAAGCTTTCTTT.

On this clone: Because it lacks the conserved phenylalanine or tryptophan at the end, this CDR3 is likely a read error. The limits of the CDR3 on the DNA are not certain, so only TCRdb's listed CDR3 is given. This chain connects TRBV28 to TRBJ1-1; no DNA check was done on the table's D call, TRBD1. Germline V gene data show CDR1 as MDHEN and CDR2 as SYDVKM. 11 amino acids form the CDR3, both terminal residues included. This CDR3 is CASGRDRGLLL.

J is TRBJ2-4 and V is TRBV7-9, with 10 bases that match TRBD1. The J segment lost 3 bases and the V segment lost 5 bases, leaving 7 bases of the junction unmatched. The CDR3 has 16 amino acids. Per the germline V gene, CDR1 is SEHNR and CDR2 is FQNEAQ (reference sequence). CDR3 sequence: CASSPGQGGLKNIQYF. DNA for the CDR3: TGTGCCAGCAGCCCCGGACAGGGGGGCCTCAAAAACATTCAGTACTTC.

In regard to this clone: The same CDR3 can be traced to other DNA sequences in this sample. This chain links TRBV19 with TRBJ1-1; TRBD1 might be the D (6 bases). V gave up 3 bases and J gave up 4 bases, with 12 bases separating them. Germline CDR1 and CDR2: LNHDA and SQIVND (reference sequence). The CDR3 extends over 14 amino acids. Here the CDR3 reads CASSIWGQGTEAFF. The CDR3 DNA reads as TGTGCCAGTAGTATTTGGGGGCAAGGCACTGAAGCTTTCTTT.

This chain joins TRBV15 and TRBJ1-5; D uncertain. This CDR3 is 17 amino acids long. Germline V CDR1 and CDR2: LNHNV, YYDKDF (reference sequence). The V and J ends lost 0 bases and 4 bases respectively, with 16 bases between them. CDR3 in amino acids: CATSRDWGITENQPQHF. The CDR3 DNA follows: TGTGCCACCAGCAGAGATTGGGGAATTACAGAGAATCAGCCCCAGCATTTT.

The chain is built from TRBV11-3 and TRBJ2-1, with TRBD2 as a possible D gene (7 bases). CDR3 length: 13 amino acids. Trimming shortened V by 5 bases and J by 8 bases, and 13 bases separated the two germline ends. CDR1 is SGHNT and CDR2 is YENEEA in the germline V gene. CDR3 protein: CASSLRGADEQFF. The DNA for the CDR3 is TGTGCCAGCAGCCTCCGGGGGGCGGATGAGCAGTTCTTC.

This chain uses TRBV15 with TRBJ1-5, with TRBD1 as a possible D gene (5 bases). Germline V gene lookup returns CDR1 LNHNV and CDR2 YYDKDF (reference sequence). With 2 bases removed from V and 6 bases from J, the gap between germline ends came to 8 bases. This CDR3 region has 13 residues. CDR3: CATSRQGGQPQHF. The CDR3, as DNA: TGTGCCACCAGCAGACAGGGAGGTCAGCCCCAGCATTTT.

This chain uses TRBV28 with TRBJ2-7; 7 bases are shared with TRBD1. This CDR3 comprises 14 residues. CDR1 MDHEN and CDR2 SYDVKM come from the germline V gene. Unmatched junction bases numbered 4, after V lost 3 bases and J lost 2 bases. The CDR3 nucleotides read TGTGCCAGCAGTTTCACCGGGACAGCCTACGAGCAGTACTTC. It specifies CASSFTGTAYEQYF.

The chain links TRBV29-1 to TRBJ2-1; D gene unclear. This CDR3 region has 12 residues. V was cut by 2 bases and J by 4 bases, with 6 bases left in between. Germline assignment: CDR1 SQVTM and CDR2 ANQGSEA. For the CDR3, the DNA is TGCAGCGTTGAACTCATATACAATGAGCAGTTCTTC. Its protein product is CSVELIYNEQFF.

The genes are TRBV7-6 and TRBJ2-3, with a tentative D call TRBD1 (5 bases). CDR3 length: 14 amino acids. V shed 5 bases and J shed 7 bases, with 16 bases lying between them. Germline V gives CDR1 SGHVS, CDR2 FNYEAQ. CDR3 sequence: CASSLQTTDNTQYF. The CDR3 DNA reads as TGTGCCAGCAGCCTACAAACGACAGATAATACGCAGTATTTT.

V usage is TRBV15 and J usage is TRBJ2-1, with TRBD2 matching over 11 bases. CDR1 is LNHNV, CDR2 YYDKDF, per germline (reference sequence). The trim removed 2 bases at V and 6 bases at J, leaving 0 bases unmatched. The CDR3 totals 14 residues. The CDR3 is CATSRLAGGNEQFF. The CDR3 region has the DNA TGTGCCACCAGCAGACTAGCGGGAGGCAATGAGCAGTTCTTC.

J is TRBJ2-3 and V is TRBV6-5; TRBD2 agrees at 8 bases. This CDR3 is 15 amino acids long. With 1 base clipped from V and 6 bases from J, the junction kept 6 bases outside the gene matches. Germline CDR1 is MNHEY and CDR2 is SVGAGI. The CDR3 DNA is TGTGCCAGCAGTTACTTGGCGGGAGGTTCGGATACGCAGTATTTT. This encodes CASSYLAGGSDTQYF.

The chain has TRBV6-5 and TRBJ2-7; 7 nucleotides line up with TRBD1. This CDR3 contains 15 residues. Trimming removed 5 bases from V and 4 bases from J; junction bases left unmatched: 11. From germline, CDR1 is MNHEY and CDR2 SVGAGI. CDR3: CASSKPRQGFYEQYF. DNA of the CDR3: TGTGCCAGCAGTAAACCGAGACAGGGATTTTACGAGCAGTACTTC.

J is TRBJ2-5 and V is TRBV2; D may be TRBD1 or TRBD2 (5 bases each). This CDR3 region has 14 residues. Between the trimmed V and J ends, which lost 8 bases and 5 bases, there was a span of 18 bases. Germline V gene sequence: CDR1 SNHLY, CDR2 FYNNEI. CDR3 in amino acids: CASPTRGRKETQYF. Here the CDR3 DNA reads TGTGCCAGCCCGACCCGGGGCAGAAAGGAGACCCAGTACTTC.

The CDR3 here is CASSRGHLETQYF. The CDR3 DNA is TGTGCCAGCAGCCGCGGACACTTAGAGACCCAGTACTTC. The chain combines TRBV7-7 with TRBJ2-5; possibly TRBD1 for D (5 bases). The germline V gene encodes CDR1 SSHAT and CDR2 FNYEAQ (reference sequence). This CDR3 comprises 13 residues. The V gene lost 5 bases and the J gene lost 4 bases, with 11 bases spanning the gap.

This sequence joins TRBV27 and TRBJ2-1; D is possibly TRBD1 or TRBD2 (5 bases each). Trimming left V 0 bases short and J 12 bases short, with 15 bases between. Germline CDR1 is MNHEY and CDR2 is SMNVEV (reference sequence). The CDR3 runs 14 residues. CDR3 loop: CASSLSRRGEGQFF. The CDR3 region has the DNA TGTGCCAGCAGTTTATCGAGAAGGGGAGAGGGGCAGTTCTTC.

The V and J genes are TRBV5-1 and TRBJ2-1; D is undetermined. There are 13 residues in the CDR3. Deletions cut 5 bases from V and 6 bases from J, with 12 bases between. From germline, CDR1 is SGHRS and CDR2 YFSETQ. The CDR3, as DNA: TGCGCCAGCAGGGATACGCGGTCCAATGAGCAGTTCTTC. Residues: CASRDTRSNEQFF.

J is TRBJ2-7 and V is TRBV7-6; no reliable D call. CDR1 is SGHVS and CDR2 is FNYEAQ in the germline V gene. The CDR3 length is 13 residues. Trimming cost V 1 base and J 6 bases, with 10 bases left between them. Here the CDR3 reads CASSLVGLAEQYF. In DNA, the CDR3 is TGTGCCAGCAGCTTAGTCGGTCTTGCCGAGCAGTACTTC.

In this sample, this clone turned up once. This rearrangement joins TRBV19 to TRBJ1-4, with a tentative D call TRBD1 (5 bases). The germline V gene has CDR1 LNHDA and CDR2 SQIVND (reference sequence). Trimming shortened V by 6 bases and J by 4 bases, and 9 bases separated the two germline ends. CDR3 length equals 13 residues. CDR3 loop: CASRDTRNEKLFF. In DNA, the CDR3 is TGTGCCAGTAGGGACACCCGTAATGAAAAACTGTTTTTT.

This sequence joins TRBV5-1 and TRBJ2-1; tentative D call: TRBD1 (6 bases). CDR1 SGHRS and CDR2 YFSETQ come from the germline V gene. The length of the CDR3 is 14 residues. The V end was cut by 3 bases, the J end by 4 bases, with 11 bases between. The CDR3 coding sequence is TGCGCCAGCAGCTCAGGAACAGGGTACAATGAGCAGTTCTTC. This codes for CASSSGTGYNEQFF.

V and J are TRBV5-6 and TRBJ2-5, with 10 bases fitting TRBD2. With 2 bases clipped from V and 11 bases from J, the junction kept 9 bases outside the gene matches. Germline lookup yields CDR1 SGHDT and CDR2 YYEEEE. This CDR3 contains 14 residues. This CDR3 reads CASSLAGGPREQYF. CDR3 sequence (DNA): TGTGCCAGCAGCTTAGCGGGAGGGCCGCGGGAGCAGTACTTC.